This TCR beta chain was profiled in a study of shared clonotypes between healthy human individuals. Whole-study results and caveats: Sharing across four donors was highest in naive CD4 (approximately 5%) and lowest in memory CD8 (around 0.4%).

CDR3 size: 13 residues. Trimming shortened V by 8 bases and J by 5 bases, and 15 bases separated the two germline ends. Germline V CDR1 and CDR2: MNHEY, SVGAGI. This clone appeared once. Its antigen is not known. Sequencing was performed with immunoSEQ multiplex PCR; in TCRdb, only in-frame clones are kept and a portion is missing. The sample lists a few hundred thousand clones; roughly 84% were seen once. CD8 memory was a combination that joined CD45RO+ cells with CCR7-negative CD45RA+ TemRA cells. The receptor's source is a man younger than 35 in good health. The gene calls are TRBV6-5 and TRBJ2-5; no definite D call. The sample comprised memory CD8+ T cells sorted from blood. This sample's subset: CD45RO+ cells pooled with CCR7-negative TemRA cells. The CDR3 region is CASLCGPGETQYF. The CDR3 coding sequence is TGTGCCAGCCTGTGTGGCCCCGGGGAGACCCAGTACTTC.